This T cell receptor beta chain was observed in a study of early T cells in non-severe SARS-CoV-2 infection. TCRdb analysed the 5' RACE reads with MiXCR anew, one entry per CDR3 protein. The table lists tens of thousands of distinct CDR3 sequences, roughly 15% of them singletons. Trimming removed 4 bases from V and 6 bases from J; junction bases left unmatched: 4. In germline, CDR1 is MNHEY, CDR2 SVGAGI. The CDR3 consists of 14 residues. The sequence was collected from an adult who was a healthcare worker with PCR-confirmed SARS-CoV-2 infection or an uninfected control (not recorded which). The sequenced material came from whole blood. The chain recombines TRBV6-5 with TRBJ2-2; TRBD1 agrees at 8 bases. CDR3 residues: CASSSSGGSGELFF. DNA of the CDR3: TGTGCCAGCAGTTCATCAGGGGGCTCCGGGGAGCTGTTTTTT.